This TCR beta chain originates from a study of blood T cell repertoires in COVID-19. Sequencing was performed with immunoSEQ multiplex PCR; in TCRdb, only in-frame clones are kept and a portion is missing. Of 200,000 to 300,000 clones listed, approximately 89% were seen once; the top ten hold approximately 2.4%. The CDR3 extends over 15 amino acids. Looked up from germline, CDR1 is MGHRA and CDR2 is YSYEKL. V was pared by 4 bases and J by 3 bases, with 14 bases between. This chain joins TRBV4-1 and TRBJ2-3, with D maybe TRBD2 (7 bases). The TCR originated in a woman in her late teens or twenties who had recovered from COVID-19. The sequencing sample was made of PBMCs or T cells enriched from blood (not recorded which). The CDR3 reads CASSPGGGWTDTQYF. The CDR3 coding sequence is TGCGCCAGCAGCCCGGGGGGCGGGTGGACAGATACGCAGTATTTT.